The 10 T cell receptor beta chains given below trace back to one sample, sequenced in a study of glioma-infiltrating T cells listed by TCRdb under 2016. TCRdb records Illumina MiSeq as the sequencer. The iRepertoire nested amplicon-rescue multiplex PCR (arm-PCR) platform was used to amplify TCR alpha and beta CDR3 regions from RNA. In-frame beta chains were kept once TCRdb had trimmed the public reads at Q25 with fastp and called clones with MiXCR. Each entry is one CDR3 protein sequence, shown with its most common DNA and genes. A total of 160,000 or so distinct CDR3 sequences appear in this sample, more than 35% of them only once. The ten largest clones capture over 4% of the sample. Sequences were obtained from glioma tissue, nonneoplastic brain tissue, or PBMCs (not recorded which). These TCRs come from a human donor with low-grade glioma or glioblastoma, undergoing nonglioma brain surgery, or in good health (not recorded which).

The chain is built from TRBV5-1 and TRBJ2-5; 10 positions agree with TRBD2. Germline CDR1 SGHRS, CDR2 YFSETQ. J was trimmed by 6 bases and V by 4 bases; bases with no gene match: 6. The CDR3 contains 14 residues. DNA for the CDR3: TGCGCCAGCAGCCTTGCTAGCGGGAGTCAGACCCAGTACTTC. Amino acid sequence: CASSLASGSQTQYF. Together with reference TRBV5-1 and TRBJ2-5, the CDR3 gives the full variable domain: KAGVTQTPRYLIKTRGQQVTLSCSPISGHRSVSWYQQTPGQGLQFLFEYFSETQRNKGNFPGRFSGRQFSNSRSEMNVSTLELGDSALYLCASSLASGSQTQYFGPGTRLLVL.

Ten or more counts support this clonotype. This rearrangement joins TRBV20-1 to TRBJ2-1; 7 positions match TRBD1. V dropped 4 bases and J dropped 2; count of bases not matched to a gene: 5. The CDR3 length is 14 residues. Germline V gives CDR1 DFQATT, CDR2 SNEGSKA (reference sequence). The CDR3 reads CSATDRRTYNEQFF. CDR3 DNA: TGCAGTGCTACGGACAGGAGGACCTACAATGAGCAGTTCTTC.

Turning to this clonotype: A clone one base away is much larger, so this may be a read error. This CDR3 is CASRSRGRTDTQYF. The CDR3 DNA reads TGTGCCAGCAGGTCTAGAGGGAGGACAGATACGCAGTATTTT. The chain employs TRBV2 and TRBJ2-3; D might be TRBD2 (6 bases). Germline loops: CDR1 SNHLY, CDR2 FYNNEI. The CDR3 loop spans 14 amino acids. The V end lost 6 bases, the J end lost 3 bases, and 13 bases lay between the germline ends.

The chain carries TRBV3-1 and TRBJ2-1, with 7 bases matching TRBD2. With V trimmed by 0 bases and J by 7 bases, 9 bases remained unmatched. Germline CDR1 reads LGHDT; CDR2 reads YNNKEL (reference sequence). This CDR3 has 16 amino acids. The CDR3 sequence is CASSQDRGTIHNEQFF. CDR3 nucleotide sequence: TGTGCCAGCAGCCAAGATCGTGGGACTATCCATAATGAGCAGTTCTTC.

Comment on this clonotype: Being one base from a much bigger clone, this may be a read error. The chain has TRBV12-3 or TRBV12-4 and TRBJ2-7; D is possibly TRBD1 (5 bases). This CDR3 is built from 12 residues. The CDR3 sequence: CASSYGAHERYF. The CDR3 DNA reads TGTGCCAGCAGTTATGGGGCCCACGAGCGGTACTTC.

This clonotype was seen only a few times. The chain uses TRBV29-1 and TRBJ2-2; 12 nucleotides line up with TRBD2. Germline assignment: CDR1 SQVTM and CDR2 ANQGSEA. V shed 2 bases, J shed 5 bases, and the junction held 6 bases outside the gene matches. The CDR3 covers 16 residues. For the CDR3, the DNA is TGCAGCGTTGAAACCAGGACTAGCGGGATAACCGGGGAGCTGTTTTTT. This codes for CSVETRTSGITGELFF.

Comments on this clonotype: Compared with germline, one end of the junction differs, possibly owing to a read error. CDR3 protein: CASRPTGRCYAYTF. DNA of the CDR3: TGTGCCAGCAGACCCACAGGGAGGTGCTATGCCTACACCTTC. The chain is built from TRBV28 and TRBJ1-2, with D maybe TRBD1 (6 bases). CDR3 length equals 14 residues. Germline V gives CDR1 MDHEN, CDR2 SYDVKM.

As to this clonotype: With a much larger clone just one base away, this may be a read error. The chain is built from TRBV20-1 and TRBJ2-4, with no clear D. The V end lost 2 bases, the J end lost 0 bases, and 17 bases lay between the germline ends. The germline CDR1 and CDR2 sequences are DFQATT and SNEGSKA (reference sequence). The CDR3 is made up of 17 amino acids. The CDR3 loop reads CSARSSLSPGAKNIQYF. In DNA, the CDR3 is TGCAGTGCTAGATCCTCCCTCAGTCCGGGAGCCAAAAACATTCAGTACTTC.

As regards this clonotype: This clone may be a read error of a much larger clone one base away. The J gene is TRBJ2-2, the V gene TRBV28; a weak D match, TRBD1 (5 bases). This CDR3 contains 14 residues. Germline CDR1 and CDR2: MDHEN and SYDVKM. The V gene lost 7 bases and the J gene lost 10 bases, with 19 bases spanning the gap. The CDR3 DNA is TGTGCCAGCAAAGGGGCGCTGGTAGCCGTGGAGCTGTTTTTT. This translates into CASKGALVAVELFF.

This clonotype appeared many times. The chain joins TRBV7-9 to TRBJ1-1, with D hard to call. The CDR3 has 11 amino acids. Trimming took 5 bases from V and 3 from J, leaving 4 bases between them. In germline, CDR1 is SEHNR, CDR2 FQNEAQ (reference sequence). The CDR3 reads CASSAYTEAFF. The DNA of the CDR3 is TGTGCCAGCAGCGCTTACACTGAAGCTTTCTTT.